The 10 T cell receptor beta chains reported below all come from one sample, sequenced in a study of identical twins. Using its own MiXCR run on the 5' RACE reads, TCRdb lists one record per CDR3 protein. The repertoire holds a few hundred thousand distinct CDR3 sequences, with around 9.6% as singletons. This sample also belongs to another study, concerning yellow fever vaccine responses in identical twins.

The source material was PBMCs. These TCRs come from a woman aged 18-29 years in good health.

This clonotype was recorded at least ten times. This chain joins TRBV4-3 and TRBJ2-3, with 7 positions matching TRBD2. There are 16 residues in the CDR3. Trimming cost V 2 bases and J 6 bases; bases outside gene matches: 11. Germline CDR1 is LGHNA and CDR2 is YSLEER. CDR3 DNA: TGCGCCAGCAGCCAAATCCCCGCGGGAGTGGGGGATACGCAGTATTTT. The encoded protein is CASSQIPAGVGDTQYF.

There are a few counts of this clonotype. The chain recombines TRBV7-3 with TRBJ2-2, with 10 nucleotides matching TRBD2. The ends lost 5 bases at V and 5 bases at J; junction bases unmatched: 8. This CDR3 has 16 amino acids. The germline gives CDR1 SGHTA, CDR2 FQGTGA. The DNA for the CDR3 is TGTGCCAGCAGCCTGAATAGCGGGGGGCTTACCGGGGAGCTGTTTTTT. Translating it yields CASSLNSGGLTGELFF.

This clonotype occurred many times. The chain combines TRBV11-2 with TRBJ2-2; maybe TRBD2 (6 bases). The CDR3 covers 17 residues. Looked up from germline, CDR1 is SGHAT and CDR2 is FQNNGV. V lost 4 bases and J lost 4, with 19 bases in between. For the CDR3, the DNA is TGTGCCAGCAGCTCAACCCGGACCCTAGCGAGCACCGGGGAGCTGTTTTTT. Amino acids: CASSSTRTLASTGELFF.

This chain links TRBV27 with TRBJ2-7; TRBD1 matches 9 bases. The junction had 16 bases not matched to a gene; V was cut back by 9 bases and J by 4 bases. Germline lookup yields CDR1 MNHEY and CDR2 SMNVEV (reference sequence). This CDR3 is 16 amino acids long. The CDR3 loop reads CASGIDRDRVRYEQYF. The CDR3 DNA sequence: TGTGCCAGTGGGATTGACCGGGACAGGGTGCGGTACGAGCAGTACTTC.

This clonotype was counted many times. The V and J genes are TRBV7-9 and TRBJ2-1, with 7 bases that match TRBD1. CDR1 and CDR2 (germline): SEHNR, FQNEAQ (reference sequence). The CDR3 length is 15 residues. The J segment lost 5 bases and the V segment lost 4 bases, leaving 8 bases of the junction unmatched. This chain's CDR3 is CASSSGTVADNEQFF. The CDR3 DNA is TGTGCCAGCAGCTCAGGGACAGTCGCCGACAATGAGCAGTTCTTC.

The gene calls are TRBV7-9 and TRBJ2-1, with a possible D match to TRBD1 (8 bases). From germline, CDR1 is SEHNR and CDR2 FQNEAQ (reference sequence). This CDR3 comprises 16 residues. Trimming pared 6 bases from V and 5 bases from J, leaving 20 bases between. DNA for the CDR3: TGTGCCAGCAGAGGCCGGGGGGACAGGCAGGACAATGAGCAGTTCTTC. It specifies CASRGRGDRQDNEQFF.

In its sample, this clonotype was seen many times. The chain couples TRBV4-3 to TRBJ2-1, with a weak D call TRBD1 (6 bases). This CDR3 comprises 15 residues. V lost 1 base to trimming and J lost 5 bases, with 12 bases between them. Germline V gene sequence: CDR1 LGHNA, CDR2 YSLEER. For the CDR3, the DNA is TGCGCCAGCAGCCAAGCAGGGGAAAGCCACAATGAGCAGTTCTTC. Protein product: CASSQAGESHNEQFF.

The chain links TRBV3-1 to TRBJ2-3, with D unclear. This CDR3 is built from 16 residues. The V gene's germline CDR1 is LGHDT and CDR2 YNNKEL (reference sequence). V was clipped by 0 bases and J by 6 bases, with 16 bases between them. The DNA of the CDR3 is TGTGCCAGCAGCCAAGATCCCGGCCAGCCCTCCGATACGCAGTATTTT. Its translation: CASSQDPGQPSDTQYF.

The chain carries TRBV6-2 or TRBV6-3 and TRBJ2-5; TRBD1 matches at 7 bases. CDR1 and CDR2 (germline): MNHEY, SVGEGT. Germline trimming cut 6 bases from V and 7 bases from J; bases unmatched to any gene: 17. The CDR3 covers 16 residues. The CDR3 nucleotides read TGTGCCAGCAGCACTACGAGGCAGGGGGTTATCTGGACCCAGTACTTC. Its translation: CASSTTRQGVIWTQYF.

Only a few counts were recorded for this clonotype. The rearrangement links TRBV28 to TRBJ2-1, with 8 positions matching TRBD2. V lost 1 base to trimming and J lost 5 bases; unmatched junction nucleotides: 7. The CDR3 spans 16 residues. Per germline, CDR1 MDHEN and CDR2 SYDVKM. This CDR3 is CASSLFTGGPHNEQFF. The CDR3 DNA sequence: TGTGCCAGCAGTTTATTTACGGGAGGGCCCCACAATGAGCAGTTCTTC.